This T cell receptor (beta chain) stems from a study of PD-1 blockade in classical Hodgkin lymphoma. The CDR3 length is 15 residues. Germline V lookup: CDR1 LGHNT, CDR2 FRNRAP. The ends were cut back, 5 bases at V and 1 base at J, with 11 bases in the middle. All the patients suffered relapse after autologous stem cell transplantation, and brentuximab vedotin exposure differed. The assay was immunoSEQ multiplex PCR, and TCRdb's table has in-frame clones only and misses some. The repertoire holds roughly 97,000 clones, with over 70% as singletons. Remarks on this clone: The target antigen is unknown.

Notes on the study in general: Baseline TCR diversity was reportedly lower in newly diagnosed patients than in healthy donors. It was reported as lower still in relapsed/refractory patients. Prior therapy or disease activity may underlie the repertoire differences, whose causes remain undefined.

The chain carries TRBV12-5 and TRBJ2-2; D unclear. This clonotype was sampled from a human donor with classical Hodgkin lymphoma. The sequencing here drew on peripheral blood mononuclear cells (PBMCs), taken at baseline. CDR3 sequence: CASGPSTGNTGELFF. CDR3 nucleotides: TGTGCTAGTGGTCCCTCGACCGGGAACACCGGGGAGCTGTTTTTT.